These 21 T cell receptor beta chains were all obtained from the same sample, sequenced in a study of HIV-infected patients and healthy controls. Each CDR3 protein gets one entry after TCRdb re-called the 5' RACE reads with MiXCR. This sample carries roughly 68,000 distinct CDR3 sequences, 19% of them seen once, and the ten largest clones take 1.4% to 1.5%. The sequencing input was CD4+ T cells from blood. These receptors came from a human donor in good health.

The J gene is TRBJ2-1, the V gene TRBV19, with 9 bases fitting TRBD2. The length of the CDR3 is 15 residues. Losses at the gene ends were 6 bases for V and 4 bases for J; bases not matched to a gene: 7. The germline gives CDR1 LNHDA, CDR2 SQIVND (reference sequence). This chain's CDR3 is CASSPPGLAYNEQFF. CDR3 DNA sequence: TGTGCCAGTAGCCCTCCCGGACTAGCGTACAATGAGCAGTTCTTC.

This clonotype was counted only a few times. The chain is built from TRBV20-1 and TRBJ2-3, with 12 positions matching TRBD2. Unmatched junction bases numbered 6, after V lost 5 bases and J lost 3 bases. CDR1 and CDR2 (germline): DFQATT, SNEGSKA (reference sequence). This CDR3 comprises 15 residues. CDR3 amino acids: CSAPSGGAITDTQYF. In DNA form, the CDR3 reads TGCAGTGCTCCTAGCGGGGGGGCCATAACAGATACGCAGTATTTT.

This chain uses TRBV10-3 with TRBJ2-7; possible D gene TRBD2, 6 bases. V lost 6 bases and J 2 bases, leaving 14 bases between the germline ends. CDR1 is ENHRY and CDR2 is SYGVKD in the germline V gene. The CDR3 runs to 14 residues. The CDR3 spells CAIRSSEGTYEQYF. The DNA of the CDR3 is TGTGCCATCAGATCTAGCGAAGGGACCTACGAGCAGTACTTC.

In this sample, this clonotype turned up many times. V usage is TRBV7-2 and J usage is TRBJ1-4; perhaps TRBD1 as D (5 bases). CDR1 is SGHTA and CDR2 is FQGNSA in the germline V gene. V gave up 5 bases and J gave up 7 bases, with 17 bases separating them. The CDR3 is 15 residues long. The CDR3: CASSPLRGRGEKLFF. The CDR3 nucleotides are TGTGCCAGCAGCCCTTTGAGGGGAAGGGGTGAAAAACTGTTTTTT.

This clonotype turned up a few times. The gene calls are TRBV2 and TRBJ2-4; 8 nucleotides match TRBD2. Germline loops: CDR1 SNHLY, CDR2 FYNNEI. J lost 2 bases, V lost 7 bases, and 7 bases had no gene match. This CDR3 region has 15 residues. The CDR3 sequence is CASTRPGGTKNIQYF. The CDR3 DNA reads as TGTGCCAGCACCAGACCGGGGGGGACCAAAAACATTCAGTACTTC.

CDR3 sequence: CASSLLDTGELFF. CDR3 DNA: TGTGCCAGCAGCTTGTTAGACACCGGGGAGCTGTTTTTT. The chain couples TRBV5-5 to TRBJ2-2; unclear D gene. CDR3 length equals 13 residues. In germline, CDR1 is SGHKS, CDR2 YYEKEE (reference sequence). Trimming stripped 1 base from V and 3 bases from J, with 4 bases between.

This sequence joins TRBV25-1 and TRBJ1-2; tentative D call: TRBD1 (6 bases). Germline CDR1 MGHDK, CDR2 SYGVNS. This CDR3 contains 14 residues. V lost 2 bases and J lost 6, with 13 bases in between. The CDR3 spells CASSEGRGMNGYTF. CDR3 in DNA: TGTGCCAGCAGTGAAGGGAGGGGGATGAATGGCTACACCTTC.

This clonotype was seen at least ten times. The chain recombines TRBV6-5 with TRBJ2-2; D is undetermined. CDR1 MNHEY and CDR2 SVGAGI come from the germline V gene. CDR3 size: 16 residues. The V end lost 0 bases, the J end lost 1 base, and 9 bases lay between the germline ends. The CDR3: CASSYSLQLNTGELFF. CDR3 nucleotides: TGTGCCAGCAGTTACTCGTTACAGCTGAACACCGGGGAGCTGTTTTTT.

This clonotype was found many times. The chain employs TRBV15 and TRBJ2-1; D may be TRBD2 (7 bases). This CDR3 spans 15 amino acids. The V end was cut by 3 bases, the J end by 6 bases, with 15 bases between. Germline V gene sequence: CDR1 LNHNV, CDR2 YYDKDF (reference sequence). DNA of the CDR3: TGTGCCACCAGCAGGGATACAGGGAGGGGCAATGAGCAGTTCTTC. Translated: CATSRDTGRGNEQFF.

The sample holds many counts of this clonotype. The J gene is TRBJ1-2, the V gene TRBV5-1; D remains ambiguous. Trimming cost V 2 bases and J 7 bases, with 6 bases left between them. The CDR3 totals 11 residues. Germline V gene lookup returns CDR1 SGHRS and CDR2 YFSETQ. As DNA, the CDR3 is TGCGCCAGCAGCTTTGACACTGGCTACACCTTC. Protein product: CASSFDTGYTF.

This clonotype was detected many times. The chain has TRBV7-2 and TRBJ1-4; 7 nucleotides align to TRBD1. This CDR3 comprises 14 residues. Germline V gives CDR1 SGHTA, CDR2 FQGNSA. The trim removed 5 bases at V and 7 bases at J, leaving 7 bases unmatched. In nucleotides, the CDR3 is TGTGCCAGCAGCCCCACAGGGGTTACTGAAAAACTGTTTTTT. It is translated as CASSPTGVTEKLFF.

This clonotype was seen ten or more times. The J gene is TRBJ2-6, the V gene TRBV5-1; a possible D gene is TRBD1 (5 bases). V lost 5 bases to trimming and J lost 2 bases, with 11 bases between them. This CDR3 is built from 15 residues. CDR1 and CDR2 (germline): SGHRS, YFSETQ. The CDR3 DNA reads TGCGCCAGCAGGGAAACAGGAACTGGGGCCAACGTCCTGACTTTC. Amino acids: CASRETGTGANVLTF. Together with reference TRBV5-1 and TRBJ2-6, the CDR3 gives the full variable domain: KAGVTQTPRYLIKTRGQQVTLSCSPISGHRSVSWYQQTPGQGLQFLFEYFSETQRNKGNFPGRFSGRQFSNSRSEMNVSTLELGDSALYLCASRETGTGANVLTFGAGSRLTVL.

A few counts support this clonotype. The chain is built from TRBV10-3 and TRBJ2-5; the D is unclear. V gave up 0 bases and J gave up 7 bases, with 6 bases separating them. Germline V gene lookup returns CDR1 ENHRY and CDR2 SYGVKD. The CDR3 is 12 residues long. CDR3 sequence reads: CAISESSTTQYF. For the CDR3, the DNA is TGTGCCATCAGTGAGTCGTCGACGACCCAGTACTTC.

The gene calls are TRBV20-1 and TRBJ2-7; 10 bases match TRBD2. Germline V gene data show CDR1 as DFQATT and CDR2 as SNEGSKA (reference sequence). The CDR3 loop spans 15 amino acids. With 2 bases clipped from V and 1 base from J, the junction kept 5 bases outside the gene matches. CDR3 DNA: TGCAGTGCTAGACCCGGAGCGGGAGGGTCCTACGAGCAGTACTTC. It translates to CSARPGAGGSYEQYF.

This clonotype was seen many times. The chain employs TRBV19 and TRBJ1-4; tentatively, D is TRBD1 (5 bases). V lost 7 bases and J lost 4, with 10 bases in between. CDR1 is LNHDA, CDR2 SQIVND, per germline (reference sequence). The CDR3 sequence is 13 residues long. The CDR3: CASNRQLNEKLFF. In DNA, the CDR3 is TGTGCCAGTAACCGACAGCTTAATGAAAAACTGTTTTTT.

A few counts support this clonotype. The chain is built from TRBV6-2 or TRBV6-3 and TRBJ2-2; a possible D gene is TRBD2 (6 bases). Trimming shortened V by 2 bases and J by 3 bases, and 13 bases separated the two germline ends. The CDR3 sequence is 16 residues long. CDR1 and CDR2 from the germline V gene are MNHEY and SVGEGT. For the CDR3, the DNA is TGTGCCAGCAGTTACCGAGGTAGCGGATACACCGGGGAGCTGTTTTTT. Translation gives CASSYRGSGYTGELFF.

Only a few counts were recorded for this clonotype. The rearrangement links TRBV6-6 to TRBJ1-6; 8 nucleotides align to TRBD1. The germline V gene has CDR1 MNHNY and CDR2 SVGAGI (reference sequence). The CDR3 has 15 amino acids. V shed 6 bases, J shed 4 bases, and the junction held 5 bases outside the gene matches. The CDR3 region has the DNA TGTGCCAGCAGCCCAGGACAGGGATATAATTCACCCCTCCACTTT. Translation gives CASSPGQGYNSPLHF.

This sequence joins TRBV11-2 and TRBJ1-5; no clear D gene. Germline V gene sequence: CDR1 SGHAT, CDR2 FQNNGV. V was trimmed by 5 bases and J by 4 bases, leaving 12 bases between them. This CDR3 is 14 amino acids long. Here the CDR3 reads CASSPIAGNQPQHF. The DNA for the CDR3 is TGTGCCAGCAGCCCAATCGCGGGAAATCAGCCCCAGCATTTT.

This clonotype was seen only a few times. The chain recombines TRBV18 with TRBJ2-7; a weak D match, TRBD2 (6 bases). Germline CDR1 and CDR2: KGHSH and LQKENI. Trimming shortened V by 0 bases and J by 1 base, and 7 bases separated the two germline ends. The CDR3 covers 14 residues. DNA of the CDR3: TGTGCCAGCTCACCACCGGAGGGGTCCTACGAGCAGTACTTC. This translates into CASSPPEGSYEQYF.

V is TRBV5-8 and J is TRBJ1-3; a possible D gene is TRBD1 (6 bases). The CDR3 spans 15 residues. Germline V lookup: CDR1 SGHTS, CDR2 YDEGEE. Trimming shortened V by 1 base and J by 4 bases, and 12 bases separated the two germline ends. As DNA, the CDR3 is TGTGCCAGCAGCTTGTACAGGGTTAGCGGAAACACCATATATTTT. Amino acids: CASSLYRVSGNTIYF.

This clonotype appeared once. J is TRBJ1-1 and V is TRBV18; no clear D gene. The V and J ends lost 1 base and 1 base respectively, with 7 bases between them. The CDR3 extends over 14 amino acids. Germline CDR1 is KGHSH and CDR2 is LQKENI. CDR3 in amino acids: CASSPQSGNTEAFF. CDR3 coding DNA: TGTGCCAGCTCACCACAATCAGGGAACACTGAAGCTTTCTTT.